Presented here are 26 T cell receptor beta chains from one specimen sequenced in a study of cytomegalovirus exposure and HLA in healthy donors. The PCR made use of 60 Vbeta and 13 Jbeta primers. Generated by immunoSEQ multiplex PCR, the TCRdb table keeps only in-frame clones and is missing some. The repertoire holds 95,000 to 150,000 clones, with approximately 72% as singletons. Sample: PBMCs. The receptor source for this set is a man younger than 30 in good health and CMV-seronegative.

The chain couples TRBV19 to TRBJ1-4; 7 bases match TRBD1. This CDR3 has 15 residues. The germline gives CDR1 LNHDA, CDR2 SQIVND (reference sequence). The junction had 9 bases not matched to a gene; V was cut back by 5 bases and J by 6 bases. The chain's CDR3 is CASSGRTGQYEKLFF. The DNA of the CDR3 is TGTGCCAGTAGTGGAAGGACAGGCCAGTATGAAAAACTGTTTTTT.

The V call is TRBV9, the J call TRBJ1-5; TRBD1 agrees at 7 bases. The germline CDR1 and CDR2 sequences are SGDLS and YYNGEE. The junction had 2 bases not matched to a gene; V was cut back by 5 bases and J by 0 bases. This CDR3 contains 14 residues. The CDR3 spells CASSAGGSNQPQHF. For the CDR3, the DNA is TGTGCCAGCAGTGCAGGGGGTAGCAATCAGCCCCAGCATTTT.

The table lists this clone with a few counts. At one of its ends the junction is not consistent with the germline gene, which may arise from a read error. The CDR3 loop reads CASSRWGGANVLPF. The CDR3 DNA reads TGTGCCAGTAGCCGATGGGGGGGGGCCAACGTCCTGCCTTTC. V usage is TRBV19 and J usage is TRBJ2-6; TRBD2 might be the D (7 bases). Germline loops: CDR1 LNHDA, CDR2 SQIVND (reference sequence). CDR3 length: 14 amino acids.

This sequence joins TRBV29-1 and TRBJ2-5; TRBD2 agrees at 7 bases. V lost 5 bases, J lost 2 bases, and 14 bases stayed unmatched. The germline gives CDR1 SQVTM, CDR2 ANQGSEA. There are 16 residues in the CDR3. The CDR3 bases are TGCAGCGTTCAAGGGAGGGTTGGGTCTAGGCAAGAGACCCAGTACTTC. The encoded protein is CSVQGRVGSRQETQYF.

Written as DNA, the CDR3 is TGTGCCAGCAGCTTCCTAGTCCGGGATTTCCGCCGAGGCACCGGGGAGCTGTTTTTT. This encodes CASSFLVRDFRRGTGELFF. The J gene is TRBJ2-2, the V gene TRBV7-8, with a possible D match to TRBD2 (5 bases). The germline CDR1 and CDR2 sequences are SGHVS and FQNEAQ. This CDR3 comprises 19 residues. Trimming took 3 bases from V and 4 from J, leaving 24 bases between them.

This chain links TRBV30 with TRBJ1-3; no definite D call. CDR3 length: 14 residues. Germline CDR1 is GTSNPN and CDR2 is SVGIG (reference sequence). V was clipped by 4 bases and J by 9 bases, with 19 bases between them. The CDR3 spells CAWTSLNFGGTIYF. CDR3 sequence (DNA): TGTGCCTGGACCTCACTGAATTTCGGCGGCACCATATATTTT.

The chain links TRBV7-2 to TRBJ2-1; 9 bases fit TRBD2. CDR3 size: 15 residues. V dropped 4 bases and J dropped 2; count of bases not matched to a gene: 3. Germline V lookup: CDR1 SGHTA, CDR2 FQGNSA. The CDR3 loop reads CASSSLAGPYNEQFF. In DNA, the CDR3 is TGTGCCAGCAGCTCGCTAGCGGGACCCTACAATGAGCAGTTCTTC.

Here the CDR3 DNA reads TGTGCCGTTCTAGGGGACAGGGGTCTGAACACTGAAGCTTTCTTT. Its translation: CAVLGDRGLNTEAFF. This chain uses TRBV4-2 with TRBJ1-1, with TRBD1 matching over 10 bases. In germline, CDR1 is LGHNA, CDR2 YNFKEQ. The CDR3 runs to 15 residues. The trim removed 11 bases at V and 0 bases at J, leaving 9 bases unmatched.

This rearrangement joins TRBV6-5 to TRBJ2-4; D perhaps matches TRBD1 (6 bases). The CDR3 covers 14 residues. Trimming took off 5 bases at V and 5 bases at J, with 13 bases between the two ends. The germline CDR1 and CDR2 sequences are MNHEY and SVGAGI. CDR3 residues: CASSKQGPQNIQYF. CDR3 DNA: TGTGCCAGCAGTAAACAGGGACCCCAAAACATTCAGTACTTC.

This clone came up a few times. DNA of the CDR3: TGTGCCAGCAGCTTTGGACTAGCGGGGGGTTATGAGCAGTTCTTC. Translation gives CASSFGLAGGYEQFF. The J gene is TRBJ2-1, the V gene TRBV9; 14 nucleotides agree with TRBD2. Germline lookup yields CDR1 SGDLS and CDR2 YYNGEE. This CDR3 is 15 amino acids long. V dropped 4 bases and J dropped 8; count of bases not matched to a gene: 5.

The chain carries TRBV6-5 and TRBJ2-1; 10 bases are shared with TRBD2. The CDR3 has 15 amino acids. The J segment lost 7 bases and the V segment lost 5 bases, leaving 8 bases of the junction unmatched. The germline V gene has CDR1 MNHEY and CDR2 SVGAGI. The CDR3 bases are TGTGCCAGCAGTAGATCTAGCGGGAGTGTTAATGAGCAGTTCTTC. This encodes CASSRSSGSVNEQFF.

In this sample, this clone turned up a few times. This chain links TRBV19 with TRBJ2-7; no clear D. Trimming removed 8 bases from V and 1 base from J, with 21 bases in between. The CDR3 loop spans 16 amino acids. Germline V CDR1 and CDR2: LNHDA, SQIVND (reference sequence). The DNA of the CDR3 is TGTGCCAGTCGAGTATTATGGGCTTTCCCGTCCTACGAGCAGTACTTC. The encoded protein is CASRVLWAFPSYEQYF.

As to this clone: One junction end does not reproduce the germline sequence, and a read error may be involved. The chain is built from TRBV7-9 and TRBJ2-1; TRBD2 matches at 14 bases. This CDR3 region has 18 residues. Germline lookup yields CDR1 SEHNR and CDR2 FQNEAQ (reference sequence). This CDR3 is CSSSLTPGLAGDNNEQFF. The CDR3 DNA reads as TGTTCCAGCAGCTTAACGCCGGGACTAGCGGGAGACAACAATGAGCAGTTCTTC.

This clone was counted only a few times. The CDR3 sequence is CATWTLPDTQYF. The CDR3 DNA reads TGTGCCACCTGGACACTACCAGATACGCAGTATTTT. The chain employs TRBV27 and TRBJ2-3; a possible D gene is TRBD1 (5 bases). Germline values: CDR1 MNHEY, CDR2 SMNVEV (reference sequence). The V end lost 10 bases, the J end lost 4 bases, and 12 bases lay between the germline ends. The CDR3 runs 12 residues.

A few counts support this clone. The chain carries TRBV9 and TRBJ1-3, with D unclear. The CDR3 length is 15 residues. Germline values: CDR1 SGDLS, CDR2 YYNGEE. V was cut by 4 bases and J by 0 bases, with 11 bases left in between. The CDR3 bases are TGTGCCAGCAGCCAGACACCAGTCTCTGGAAACACCATATATTTT. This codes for CASSQTPVSGNTIYF.

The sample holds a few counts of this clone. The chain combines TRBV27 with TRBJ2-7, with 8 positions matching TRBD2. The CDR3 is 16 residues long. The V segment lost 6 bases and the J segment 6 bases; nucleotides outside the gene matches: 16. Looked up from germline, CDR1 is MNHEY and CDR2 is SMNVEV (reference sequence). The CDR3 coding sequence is TGTGCCAGCAGCAGGGGACTAGGTCCGAGGAGGGGCGAGCAGTACTTC. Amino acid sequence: CASSRGLGPRRGEQYF.

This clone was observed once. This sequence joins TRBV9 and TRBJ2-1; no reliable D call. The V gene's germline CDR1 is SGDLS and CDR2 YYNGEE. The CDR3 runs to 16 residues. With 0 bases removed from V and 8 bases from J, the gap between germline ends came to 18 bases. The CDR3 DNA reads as TGTGCCAGCAGCGTAGAAGCGACTCCCTACATGTATGAGCAGTTCTTC. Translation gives CASSVEATPYMYEQFF.

CDR3 in amino acids: CASSTSGQGRGYGYTF. CDR3 nucleotide sequence: TGTGCCAGCAGTACCTCTGGACAGGGAAGGGGATATGGCTACACCTTC. This chain uses TRBV28 with TRBJ1-2; 8 positions match TRBD1. The J segment lost 5 bases and the V segment lost 5 bases, leaving 13 bases of the junction unmatched. The CDR3 extends over 16 amino acids. The germline CDR1 and CDR2 sequences are MDHEN and SYDVKM.

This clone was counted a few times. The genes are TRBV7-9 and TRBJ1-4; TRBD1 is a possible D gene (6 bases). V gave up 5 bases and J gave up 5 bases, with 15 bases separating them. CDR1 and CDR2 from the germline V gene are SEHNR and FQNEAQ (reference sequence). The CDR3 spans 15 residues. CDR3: CASSRRQGSNEKLFF. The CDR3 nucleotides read TGTGCCAGCAGCCGGCGGCAGGGGTCGAATGAAAAACTGTTTTTT.

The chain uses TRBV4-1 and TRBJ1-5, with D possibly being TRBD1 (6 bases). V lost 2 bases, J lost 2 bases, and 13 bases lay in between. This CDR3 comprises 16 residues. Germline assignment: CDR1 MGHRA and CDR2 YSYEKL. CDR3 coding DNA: TGCGCCAGCAGCCAAACAGGGAGGGGGGGCAATCAGCCCCAGCATTTT. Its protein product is CASSQTGRGGNQPQHF.

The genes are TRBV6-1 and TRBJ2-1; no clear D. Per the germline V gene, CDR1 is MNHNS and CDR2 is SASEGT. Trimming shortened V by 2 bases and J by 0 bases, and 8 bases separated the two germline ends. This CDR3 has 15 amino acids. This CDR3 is CASSERYRSYNEQFF. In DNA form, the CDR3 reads TGTGCCAGCAGTGAACGGTACCGCTCCTACAATGAGCAGTTCTTC.

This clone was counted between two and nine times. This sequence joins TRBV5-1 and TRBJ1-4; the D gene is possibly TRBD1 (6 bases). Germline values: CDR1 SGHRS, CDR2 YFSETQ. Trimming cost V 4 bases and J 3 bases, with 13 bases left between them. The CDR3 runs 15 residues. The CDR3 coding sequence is TGCGCCAGCAGCCGGGACCCAGGGGCTAATGAAAAACTGTTTTTT. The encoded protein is CASSRDPGANEKLFF. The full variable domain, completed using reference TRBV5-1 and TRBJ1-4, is KAGVTQTPRYLIKTRGQQVTLSCSPISGHRSVSWYQQTPGQGLQFLFEYFSETQRNKGNFPGRFSGRQFSNSRSEMNVSTLELGDSALYLCASSRDPGANEKLFFGSGTQLSVL.

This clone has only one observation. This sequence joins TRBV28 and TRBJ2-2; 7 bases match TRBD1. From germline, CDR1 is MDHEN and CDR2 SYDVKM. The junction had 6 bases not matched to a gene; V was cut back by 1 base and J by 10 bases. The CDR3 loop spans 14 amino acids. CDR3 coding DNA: TGTGCCAGCAGTTTATCTACAGGGGCGGAGGAGCTGTTTTTT. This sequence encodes CASSLSTGAEELFF.

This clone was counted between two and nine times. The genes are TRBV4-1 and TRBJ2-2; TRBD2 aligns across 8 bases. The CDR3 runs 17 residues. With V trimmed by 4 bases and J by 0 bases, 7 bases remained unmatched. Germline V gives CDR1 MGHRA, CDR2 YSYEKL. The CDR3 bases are TGCGCCAGCAGCCGGGGAGGAGCGGGAGCGAACACCGGGGAGCTGTTTTTT. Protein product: CASSRGGAGANTGELFF.

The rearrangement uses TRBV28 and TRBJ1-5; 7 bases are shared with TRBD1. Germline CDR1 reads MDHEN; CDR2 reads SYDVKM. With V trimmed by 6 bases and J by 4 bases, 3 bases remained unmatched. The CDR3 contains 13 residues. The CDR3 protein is CASSPTGNQPQHF. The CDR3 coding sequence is TGTGCCAGCAGCCCGACAGGGAATCAGCCCCAGCATTTT.

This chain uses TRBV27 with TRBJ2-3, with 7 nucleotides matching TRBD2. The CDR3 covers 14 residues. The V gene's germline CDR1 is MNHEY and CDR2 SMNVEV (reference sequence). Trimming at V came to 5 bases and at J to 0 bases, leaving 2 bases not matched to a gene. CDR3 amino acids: CASSQGLSTDTQYF. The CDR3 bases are TGTGCCAGCAGTCAGGGACTAAGCACAGATACGCAGTATTTT.